Listed below are T cell receptor beta chains from one sample, sequenced in a study of cytomegalovirus exposure and HLA in healthy donors. The data were produced by immunoSEQ multiplex PCR, yet TCRdb's version contains in-frame clones alone and is incomplete. The table shows some 60,000 clones, with 65% to 85% occurring only once. Sequenced: PBMCs. The receptors originated from a male donor in good health and CMV-seronegative. CDR3s include the opening cysteine and the closing phenylalanine or tryptophan. A D gene is named only where the DNA matches it firmly. A row's size may be missing; if present it is once, few, many or a size class.

TRBV18	NA	TRBD1	TRBJ1-3	CASSWDRAGNTIYF	TGTGCCAGCTCCTGGGACAGGGCAGGCAACACCATATATTTT
TRBV6-1	NA	TRBD1	TRBJ1-1	CASSEGQKVHTEAFF	TGTGCCAGCAGTGAGGGACAGAAGGTCCACACTGAAGCTTTCTTT
TRBV19	NA	TRBD2	TRBJ2-1	CASSRVGAGGNNEQFF	TGTGCCAGTAGCCGCGTAGGCGCGGGGGGGAACAATGAGCAGTTCTTC
TRBV18	NA	TRBD1	TRBJ2-1	CASSQLSGTGKYNEQFF	TGTGCCAGCTCACAACTTTCCGGGACAGGAAAATACAATGAGCAGTTCTTC
TRBV7-7	NA	TRBD1	TRBJ2-3	CASSLGGTGGDTQYF	TGTGCTAGCAGCTTAGGTGGGACAGGGGGAGATACGCAGTATTTT
TRBV2	few	NA	TRBJ1-2	CASRSRGTNYGYTF	TGTGCCAGCAGGAGTAGGGGAACGAACTATGGCTACACCTTC
TRBV27	few	NA	TRBJ1-1	CASSSLLNTEAFF	TGTGCCAGCAGTAGCTTATTGAACACTGAAGCTTTCTTT
TRBV4-3	NA	NA	TRBJ1-5	CASSLTRENQPQHF	TGCGCCAGCAGCCTTACTAGGGAGAATCAGCCCCAGCATTTT
TRBV6-1	NA	TRBD1	TRBJ1-5	CASSETGVWNQPQHF	TGTGCCAGCAGCGAGACAGGGGTTTGGAATCAGCCCCAGCATTTT
TRBV7-6	NA	TRBD2	TRBJ2-3	CASSLGGGGILRTDTQYF	TGTGCCAGCAGCTTAGGCGGGGGGGGGATATTACGCACAGATACGCAGTATTTT
TRBV6-1	few	TRBD1	TRBJ2-5	CASSEPRDSPRGTQYF	TGTGCCAGCAGTGAACCCAGGGACAGCCCGAGGGGGACCCAGTACTTC
TRBV5-4	NA	NA	TRBJ1-1	CASSFDSEAFF	TGTGCCAGCAGCTTTGACAGTGAAGCTTTCTTT
TRBV18	NA	TRBD1	TRBJ1-4	CASSLSTGTSTNEKLFF	TGTGCCAGCTCACTATCGACAGGGACCTCCACTAATGAAAAACTGTTTTTT
TRBV6-6	NA	NA	TRBJ1-6	CASARGSDSPLHF	TGTGCCAGCGCCAGGGGATCCGATTCACCCCTCCACTTT
TRBV9	NA	TRBD2	TRBJ2-3	CASTPLSGETDTQYF	TGTGCCAGCACCCCCCTGAGCGGGGAGACAGATACGCAGTATTTT
TRBV7-2	NA	NA	TRBJ1-4	CASSLGRVDEKLFF	TGTGCCAGCAGCTTAGGACGGGTGGATGAAAAACTGTTTTTT
TRBV5-1	NA	NA	TRBJ2-7	CASSLGHNYEQYF	TGCGCCAGCAGCTTGGGGCACAACTACGAGCAGTACTTC
TRBV16	NA	TRBD1	TRBJ1-6	CASSQPRDRTIHF	TGTGCCAGCAGCCAACCCCGGGACAGGACCATCCACTTT
TRBV27	NA	TRBD1	TRBJ1-1	CASAPSSQGGTEAFF	TGTGCCAGCGCCCCTTCCTCCCAGGGGGGCACTGAAGCTTTCTTT
TRBV19	NA	NA	TRBJ1-1	CASSINRDTVNTEAFF	TGTGCCAGTAGTATAAACCGGGACACAGTGAACACTGAAGCTTTCTTT
TRBV5-4	NA	TRBD1	TRBJ2-3	CASRLELTGSTDTQYF	TGTGCCAGCAGATTGGAGTTGACAGGGAGCACAGATACGCAGTATTTT
TRBV4-1	NA	TRBD1	TRBJ2-5	CASSQGTGAAQETQYF	TGCGCCAGCAGCCAGGGGACAGGGGCCGCCCAAGAGACCCAGTACTTC
TRBV7-2	NA	NA	TRBJ1-4	CASSSRDSQNEKLFF	TGTGCCAGCAGCTCGCGGGATTCCCAGAATGAAAAACTGTTTTTT
TRBV7-2	NA	NA	TRBJ1-2	CASSPSGTLYGYTF	TGTGCCAGCAGCCCTAGCGGGACACTCTATGGCTACACCTTC
TRBV5-1	once	NA	TRBJ2-7	CASSLGAGDSYEQYF	TGCGCCAGCAGCTTGGGAGCAGGGGACTCCTACGAGCAGTACTTC
TRBV6-1	few	NA	TRBJ2-5	CASTRGAQETQYF	TGTGCCAGCACCCGTGGGGCCCAAGAGACCCAGTACTTC
TRBV18	once	TRBD1	TRBJ1-2	CASSSTGGEGYGYTF	TGTGCCAGCTCATCAACAGGGGGCGAGGGCTATGGCTACACCTTC
TRBV30	NA	TRBD2	TRBJ2-1	CAWSVSGGNEQFF	TGTGCCTGGAGCGTTAGCGGGGGAAATGAGCAGTTCTTC
TRBV4-3	once	NA	TRBJ1-2	CASSQEIGSVEEGYTF	TGCGCCAGCAGCCAAGAAATAGGGTCAGTGGAGGAAGGCTACACCTTC
TRBV19	once	TRBD2	TRBJ2-3	CATTGTSRVTQYF	TGTGCCACCACCGGGACTAGCAGAGTTACGCAGTATTTT
TRBV2	NA	TRBD2	TRBJ2-3	CASGVAGFTDTQYF	TGTGCCAGCGGAGTAGCGGGCTTCACAGATACGCAGTATTTT
TRBV6-5	large	TRBD1	TRBJ1-1	CASRQGFGTEAFF	TGTGCCAGCAGACAGGGGTTTGGCACTGAAGCTTTCTTT
TRBV4-1	NA	TRBD2	TRBJ2-3	CASSQSTSGVTDTQYF	TGCGCCAGCAGCCAGTCGACTAGCGGGGTCACAGATACGCAGTATTTT
TRBV27	NA	NA	TRBJ2-7	CASSFSWGESYEQYF	TGTGCCAGCAGTTTTTCCTGGGGGGAAAGCTACGAGCAGTACTTC
TRBV4-3	NA	NA	TRBJ2-7	CASSQGRGGTYEQYF	TGCGCCAGCAGCCAGGGTAGGGGGGGTACCTACGAGCAGTACTTC
TRBV30	NA	NA	TRBJ2-7	CAWTIQGLHEQYF	TGTGCCTGGACTATACAGGGTCTCCACGAGCAGTACTTC
TRBV14	NA	TRBD1	TRBJ2-3	CASSQVGTGTDAQYF	TGTGCCAGCAGCCAAGTGGGGACAGGGACAGATGCGCAGTATTTT
TRBV7-2	NA	TRBD2	TRBJ2-5	CASSLGGSVGETQYF	TGTGCCAGCAGCTTGGGAGGGTCTGTGGGAGAGACCCAGTACTTC
TRBV6-1	few	TRBD1	TRBJ1-3	CASSVNRGSAGNTIYF	TGTGCCAGCAGTGTGAACAGGGGTTCAGCTGGAAACACCATATATTTT
TRBV7-9	NA	NA	TRBJ2-7	CASSLEEKPYEQYF	TGTGCCAGCAGCTTAGAGGAGAAACCCTACGAGCAGTACTTC
TRBV14	NA	TRBD2	TRBJ2-3	CASSVLGGTSGAFSTDTQYF	TGTGCCAGCAGCGTCCTCGGGGGGACTAGCGGGGCCTTTAGCACAGATACGCAGTATTTT
TRBV30	NA	TRBD1	TRBJ1-1	CAWTSQGAFTEAFF	TGTGCCTGGACCTCACAGGGGGCGTTCACTGAAGCTTTCTTT
TRBV4-2	NA	TRBD1	TRBJ1-6	CASSQAWGQNNSPLHF	TGTGCCAGCAGCCAAGCTTGGGGACAGAATAATTCACCCCTCCACTTT
TRBV7-8	NA	TRBD2	TRBJ2-1	CASSSPAGGGDEQFF	TGTGCCAGCAGCTCCCCTGCGGGGGGCGGGGATGAGCAGTTCTTC
TRBV7-3	NA	NA	TRBJ2-7	CASSLYGQGRSEQYF	TGTGCCAGCAGCTTATACGGCCAGGGTCGCTCCGAGCAGTACTTC
TRBV7-9	NA	NA	TRBJ1-1	CSSSLGGTLVDTEAFF	TGTTCCAGCAGCTTAGGGGGGACTCTCGTGGACACTGAAGCTTTCTTT
TRBV7-2	NA	NA	TRBJ1-3	CASSLEGPSGNTIYF	TGTGCCAGCAGCTTAGAGGGGCCTTCCGGAAACACCATATATTTT
TRBV11-2	NA	NA	TRBJ1-2	CASSPREGSYGYTF	TGTGCCAGCAGCCCACGTGAGGGTAGCTATGGCTACACCTTC
TRBV6-5	NA	TRBD1	TRBJ2-7	CASSRDRVSYEQYF	TGTGCCAGCAGCCGGGACAGGGTTTCCTACGAGCAGTACTTC
TRBV4-3	NA	NA	TRBJ2-7	CASSQETTGSYEQYF	TGCGCCAGCAGCCAGGAGACGACAGGTTCCTACGAGCAGTACTTC
TRBV7-3	NA	NA	TRBJ1-1	CASSNEGGYTEAFF	TGTGCCAGCAGCAACGAGGGGGGGTACACTGAAGCTTTCTTT
TRBV14	NA	NA	TRBJ2-5	CASSQPNFVETQYF	TGTGCCAGCAGCCAACCTAATTTTGTAGAGACCCAGTACTTC
TRBV28	NA	NA	TRBJ2-1	CASSLGMDSLGWGYNEQFF	TGTGCCAGCAGTTTAGGGATGGACAGTTTGGGATGGGGATACAATGAGCAGTTCTTC
TRBV30	NA	TRBD1	TRBJ1-1	CAWSIGDRGFTEAFF	TGTGCCTGGAGTATTGGAGACAGGGGTTTCACTGAAGCTTTCTTT
TRBV5-5	once	NA	TRBJ1-2	CASSLGERRSSIGYTF	TGTGCCAGCAGCTTAGGGGAACGGCGCTCGAGTATCGGCTACACCTTC
TRBV11-1	NA	TRBD1	TRBJ1-2	CASSRTGGGGYTF	TGTGCCAGCAGCCGTACAGGGGGCGGTGGCTACACCTTC
TRBV9	NA	NA	TRBJ1-3	CASSQGSSSGNTIYF	TGTGCCAGTAGCCAGGGCTCCAGCTCTGGAAACACCATATATTTT
TRBV6-5	NA	NA	TRBJ2-1	CATNQRGNLHNEQFF	TGTGCCACCAATCAGAGGGGGAATCTGCACAATGAGCAGTTCTTC
TRBV7-2	NA	NA	TRBJ1-4	CASSPDRATNEKLFF	TGTGCCAGCAGCCCCGACAGAGCAACTAATGAAAAACTGTTTTTT